The entry that follows covers one T cell receptor beta chain sequence. The antigen remains undetermined. The junction departs from the called germline gene at one end, perhaps through a read error. Germline V gene lookup returns CDR1 SGHAT and CDR2 FQNNGV. The CDR3 runs 14 residues. The assay was immunoSEQ multiplex PCR, and TCRdb's table has in-frame clones only and misses some. The data show 6,000 to 8,000 clones, around 87% seen once. This sample is part of a study of ipilimumab plus nivolumab after autologous stem cell transplantation. Study-level results: Authors suggest TCR repertoire, Treg phenotype and gut microbiota support further study.

The sequencing used PBMCs, collected in a trial of ipilimumab plus nivolumab as post-transplant consolidation. The genes are TRBV11-2 and TRBJ2-1, with D tentatively TRBD1 (6 bases). This TCR was recovered from a female donor with multiple myeloma. The CDR3 region is CASSFLGAGNGQFF. The CDR3 DNA follows: TGTGCCAGCAGCTTCCTGGGGGCTGGCAATGGGCAGTTCTTC.